This section outlines one T cell receptor beta chain sequence together with its context. The data were obtained in a study of blood T cell repertoires in COVID-19. Turning to the study itself: The samples span acute and convalescent COVID-19 from the United States, Italy and Spain. Sources were T cells, B-cell-depleted T cells, or PBMCs; the material itself was cDNA or gDNA.

The CDR3 extends over 16 amino acids. Trimming left V 3 bases short and J 0 bases short, with 12 bases between. Germline V gene sequence: CDR1 SGHAT, CDR2 FQNNGV. Methods used by the authors: Researchers report that nucleated cell counts were estimated from reference gene primer amplification. Sequencing was performed with immunoSEQ multiplex PCR; in TCRdb, only in-frame clones are kept and a portion is missing. That table gives V, J and clone size, and the DNA gave D and trimming. The sample contains around 150,000 clones, roughly 90% of which appear only once. The genes are TRBV11-2 and TRBJ1-3; D remains ambiguous. The TCR sequence derives from a man in his sixties with acute or convalescent COVID-19. Specimen: peripheral blood. The CDR3 spells CASSLGGISSGNTIYF. The CDR3 DNA is TGTGCCAGCAGCTTGGGCGGGATCTCCTCTGGAAACACCATATATTTT.